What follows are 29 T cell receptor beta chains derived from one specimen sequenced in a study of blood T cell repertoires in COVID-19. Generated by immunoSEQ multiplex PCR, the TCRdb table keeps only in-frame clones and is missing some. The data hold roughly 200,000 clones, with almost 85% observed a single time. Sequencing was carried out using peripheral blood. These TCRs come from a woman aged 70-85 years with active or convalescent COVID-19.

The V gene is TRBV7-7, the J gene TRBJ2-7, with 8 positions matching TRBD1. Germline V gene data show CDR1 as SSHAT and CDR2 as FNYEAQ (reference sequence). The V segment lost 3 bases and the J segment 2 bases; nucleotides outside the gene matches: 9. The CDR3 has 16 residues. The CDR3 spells CASSFDSTGDPYEQYF. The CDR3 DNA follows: TGTGCCAGCAGCTTTGATTCGACAGGGGACCCCTACGAGCAGTACTTC.

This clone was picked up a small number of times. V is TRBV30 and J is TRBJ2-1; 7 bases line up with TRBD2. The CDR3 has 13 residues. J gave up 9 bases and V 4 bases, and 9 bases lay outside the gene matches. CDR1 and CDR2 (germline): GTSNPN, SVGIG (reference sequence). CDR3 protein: CAWMREYISEQFF. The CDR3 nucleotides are TGTGCCTGGATGCGGGAGTACATCAGTGAGCAGTTCTTC. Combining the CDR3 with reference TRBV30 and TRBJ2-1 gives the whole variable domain SQTIHQWPATLVQPVGSPLSLECTVEGTSNPNLYWYRQAAGRGLQLLFYSVGIGQISSEVPQNLSASRPQDRQFILSSKKLLLSDSGFYLCAWMREYISEQFFGPGTRLTVL.

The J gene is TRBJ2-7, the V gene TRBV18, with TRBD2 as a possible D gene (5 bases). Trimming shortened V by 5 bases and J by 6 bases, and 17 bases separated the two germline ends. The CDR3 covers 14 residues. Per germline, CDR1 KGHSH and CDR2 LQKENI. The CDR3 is CASSSSARGGEQYF. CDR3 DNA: TGTGCCAGCTCATCCTCCGCCCGGGGTGGCGAGCAGTACTTC. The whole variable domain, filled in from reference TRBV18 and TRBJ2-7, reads NAGVMQNPRHLVRRRGQEARLRCSPMKGHSHVYWYRQLPEEGLKFMVYLQKENIIDESGMPKERFSAEFPKEGPSILRIQQVVRGDSAAYFCASSSSARGGEQYFGPGTRLTVT.

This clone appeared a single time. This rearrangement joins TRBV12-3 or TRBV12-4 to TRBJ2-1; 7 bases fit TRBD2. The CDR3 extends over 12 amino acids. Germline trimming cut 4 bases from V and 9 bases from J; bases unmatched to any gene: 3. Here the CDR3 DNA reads TGTGCCAGCAGTTCCTCTAGCGGTGAGCAGTTCTTC. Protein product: CASSSSSGEQFF.

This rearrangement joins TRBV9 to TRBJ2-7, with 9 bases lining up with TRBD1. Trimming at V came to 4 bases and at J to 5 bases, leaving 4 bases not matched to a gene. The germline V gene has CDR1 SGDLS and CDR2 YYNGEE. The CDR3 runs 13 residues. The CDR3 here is CASSMWDRDEQYF. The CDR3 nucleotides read TGTGCCAGCAGCATGTGGGACAGGGACGAGCAGTACTTC.

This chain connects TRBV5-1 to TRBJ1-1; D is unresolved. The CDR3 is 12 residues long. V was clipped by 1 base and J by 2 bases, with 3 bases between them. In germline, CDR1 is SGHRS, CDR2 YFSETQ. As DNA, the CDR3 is TGCGCCAGCAGCTTGATAAACACTGAAGCTTTCTTT. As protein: CASSLINTEAFF.

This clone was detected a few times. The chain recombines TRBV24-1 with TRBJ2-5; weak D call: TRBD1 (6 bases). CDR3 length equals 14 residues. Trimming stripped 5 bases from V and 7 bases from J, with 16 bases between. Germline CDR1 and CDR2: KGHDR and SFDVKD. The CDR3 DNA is TGTGCCACCAGTGCTACAGGGAAAGGAGGGACCCAGTACTTC. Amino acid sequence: CATSATGKGGTQYF.

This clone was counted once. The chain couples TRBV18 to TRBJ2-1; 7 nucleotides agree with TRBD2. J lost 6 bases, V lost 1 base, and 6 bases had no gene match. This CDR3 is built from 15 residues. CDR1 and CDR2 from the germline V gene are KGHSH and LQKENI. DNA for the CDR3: TGTGCCAGCTCACCACTGCGGGAGAGAGTCAATGAGCAGTTCTTC. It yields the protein CASSPLRERVNEQFF.

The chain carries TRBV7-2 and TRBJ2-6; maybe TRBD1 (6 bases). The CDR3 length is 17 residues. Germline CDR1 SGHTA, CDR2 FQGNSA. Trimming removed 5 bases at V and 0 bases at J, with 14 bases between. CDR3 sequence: CASSLQGTNSGANVLTF. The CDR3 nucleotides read TGTGCCAGCAGCCTACAGGGTACTAACTCTGGGGCCAACGTCCTGACTTTC. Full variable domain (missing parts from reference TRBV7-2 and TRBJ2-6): GAGVSQSPSNKVTEKGKDVELRCDPISGHTALYWYRQSLGQGLEFLIYFQGNSAPDKSGLPSDRFSAERTGGSVSTLTIQRTQQEDSAVYLCASSLQGTNSGANVLTFGAGSRLTVL.

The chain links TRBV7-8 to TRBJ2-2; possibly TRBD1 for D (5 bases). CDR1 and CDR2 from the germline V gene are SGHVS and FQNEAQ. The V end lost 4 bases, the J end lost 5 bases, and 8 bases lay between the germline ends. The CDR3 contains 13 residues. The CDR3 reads CASSSRQTGELFF. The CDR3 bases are TGTGCCAGCAGCTCGCGACAGACCGGGGAGCTGTTTTTT.

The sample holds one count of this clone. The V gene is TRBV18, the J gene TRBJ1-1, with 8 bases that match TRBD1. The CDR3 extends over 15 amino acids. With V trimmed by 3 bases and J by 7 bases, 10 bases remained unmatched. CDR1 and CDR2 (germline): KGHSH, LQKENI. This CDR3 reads CASSPLNLGQGEAFF. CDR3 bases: TGTGCCAGCTCACCCTTAAATTTAGGACAGGGTGAAGCTTTCTTT.

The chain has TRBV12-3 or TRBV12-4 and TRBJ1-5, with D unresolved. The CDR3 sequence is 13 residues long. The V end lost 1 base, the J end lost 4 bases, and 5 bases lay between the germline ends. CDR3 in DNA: TGTGCCAGCAGTTTAGACAGAAATCAGCCCCAGCATTTT. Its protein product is CASSLDRNQPQHF.

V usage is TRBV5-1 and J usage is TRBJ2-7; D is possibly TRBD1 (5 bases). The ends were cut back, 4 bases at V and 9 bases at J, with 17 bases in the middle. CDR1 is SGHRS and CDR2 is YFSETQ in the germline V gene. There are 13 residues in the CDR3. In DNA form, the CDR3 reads TGCGCCAGCAGCCCCCGAGACAGAAAGTGGCAGTACTTC. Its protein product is CASSPRDRKWQYF. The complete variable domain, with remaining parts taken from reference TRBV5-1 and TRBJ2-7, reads KAGVTQTPRYLIKTRGQQVTLSCSPISGHRSVSWYQQTPGQGLQFLFEYFSETQRNKGNFPGRFSGRQFSNSRSEMNVSTLELGDSALYLCASSPRDRKWQYFGPGTRLTVT.

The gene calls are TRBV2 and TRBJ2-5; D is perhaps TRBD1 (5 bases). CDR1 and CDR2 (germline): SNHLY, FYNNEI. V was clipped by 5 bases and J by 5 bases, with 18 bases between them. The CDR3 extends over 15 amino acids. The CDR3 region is CASSYLEAKGETQYF. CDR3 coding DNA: TGTGCCAGCAGTTATTTAGAGGCGAAGGGGGAGACCCAGTACTTC.

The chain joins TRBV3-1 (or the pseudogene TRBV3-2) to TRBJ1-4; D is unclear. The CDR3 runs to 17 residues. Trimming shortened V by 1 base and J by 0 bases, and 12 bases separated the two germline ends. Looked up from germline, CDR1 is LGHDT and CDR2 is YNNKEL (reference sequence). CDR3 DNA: TGTGCCAGCAGCCAAGGGCTGGGCCTTTCAACTAATGAAAAACTGTTTTTT. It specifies CASSQGLGLSTNEKLFF.

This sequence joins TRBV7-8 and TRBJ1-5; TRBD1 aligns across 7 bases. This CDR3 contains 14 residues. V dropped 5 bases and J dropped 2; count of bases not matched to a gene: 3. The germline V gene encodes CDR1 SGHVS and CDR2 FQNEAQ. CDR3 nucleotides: TGTGCCAGCAGCCTCCAGGGGGGCAATCAGCCCCAGCATTTT. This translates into CASSLQGGNQPQHF.

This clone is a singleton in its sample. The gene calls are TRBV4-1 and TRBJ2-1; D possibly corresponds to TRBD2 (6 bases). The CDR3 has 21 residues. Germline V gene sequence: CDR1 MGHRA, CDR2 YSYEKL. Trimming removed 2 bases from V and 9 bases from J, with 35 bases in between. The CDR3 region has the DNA TGCGCCAGCAGCCAAAGGGACCCTCGGGTTATGAATAGCGGACGGACGTCTGAGCAGTTCTTC. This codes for CASSQRDPRVMNSGRTSEQFF.

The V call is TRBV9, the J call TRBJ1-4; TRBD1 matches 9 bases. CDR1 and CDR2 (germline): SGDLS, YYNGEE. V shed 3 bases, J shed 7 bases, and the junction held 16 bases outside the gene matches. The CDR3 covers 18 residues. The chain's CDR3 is CASSGTGTGPTRGEKLFF. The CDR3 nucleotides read TGTGCCAGCAGCGGCACCGGGACAGGGCCTACGCGGGGTGAAAAACTGTTTTTT.

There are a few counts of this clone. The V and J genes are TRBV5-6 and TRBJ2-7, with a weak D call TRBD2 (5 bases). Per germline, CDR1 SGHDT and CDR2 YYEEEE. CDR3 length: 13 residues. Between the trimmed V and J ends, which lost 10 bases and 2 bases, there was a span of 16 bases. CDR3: CAGNRECTYEQYF. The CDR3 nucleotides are TGTGCCGGAAACCGGGAATGCACCTACGAGCAGTACTTC. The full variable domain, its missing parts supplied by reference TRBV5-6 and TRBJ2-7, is DAGVTQSPTHLIKTRGQQVTLRCSPKSGHDTVSWYQQALGQGPQFIFQYYEEEERQRGNFPDRFSGHQFPNYSSELNVNALLLGDSALYLCAGNRECTYEQYFGPGTRLTVT.

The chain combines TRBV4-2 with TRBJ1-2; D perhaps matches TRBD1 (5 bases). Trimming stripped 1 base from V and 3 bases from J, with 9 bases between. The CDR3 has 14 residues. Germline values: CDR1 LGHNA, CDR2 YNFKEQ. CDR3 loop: CASSQVQGDYGYTF. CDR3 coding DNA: TGTGCCAGCAGCCAAGTTCAGGGCGACTATGGCTACACCTTC.

In nucleotides, the CDR3 is TGTGCCAGCAACAGGGACAGCTACGAGCAGTACTTC. It encodes CASNRDSYEQYF. This sequence joins TRBV2 and TRBJ2-7; 7 bases map to TRBD1. This CDR3 is 12 amino acids long. Germline V gene lookup returns CDR1 SNHLY and CDR2 FYNNEI. J gave up 3 bases and V 7 bases, and 3 bases lay outside the gene matches.

The CDR3 region has the DNA TGTGCCAGCAGTTGGCATGGGACACCCGATTACAATGAGCAGTTCTTC. As protein: CASSWHGTPDYNEQFF. This rearrangement joins TRBV6-5 to TRBJ2-1, with D tentatively TRBD1 (6 bases). The CDR3 contains 16 residues. Germline loops: CDR1 MNHEY, CDR2 SVGAGI. With 4 bases removed from V and 4 bases from J, the gap between germline ends came to 17 bases.

This CDR3 reads CATSTSGASGTYNEQFF. The CDR3 DNA is TGTGCCACCAGCACTTCAGGGGCTAGCGGGACCTACAATGAGCAGTTCTTC. The V and J genes are TRBV15 and TRBJ2-1, with 9 bases matching TRBD2. CDR3 length equals 17 residues. J lost 2 bases, V lost 4 bases, and 9 bases had no gene match. Looked up from germline, CDR1 is LNHNV and CDR2 is YYDKDF (reference sequence).

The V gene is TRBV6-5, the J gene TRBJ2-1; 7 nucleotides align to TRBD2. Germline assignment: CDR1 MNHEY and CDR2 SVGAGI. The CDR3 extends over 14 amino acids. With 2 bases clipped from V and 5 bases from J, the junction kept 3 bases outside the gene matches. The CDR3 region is CASSYVGTNNEQFF. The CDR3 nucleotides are TGTGCCAGCAGTTACGTCGGGACTAACAATGAGCAGTTCTTC.

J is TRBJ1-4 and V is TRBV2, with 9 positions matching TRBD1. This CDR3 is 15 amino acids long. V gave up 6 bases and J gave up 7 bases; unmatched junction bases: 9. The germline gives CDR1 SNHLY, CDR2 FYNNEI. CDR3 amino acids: CASSQDRGFFEKLFF. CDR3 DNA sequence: TGTGCCAGCAGCCAAGACAGGGGGTTTTTTGAAAAACTGTTTTTT. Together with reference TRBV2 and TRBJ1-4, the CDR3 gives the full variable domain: EPEVTQTPSHQVTQMGQEVILRCVPISNHLYFYWYRQILGQKVEFLVSFYNNEISEKSEIFDDQFSVERPDGSNFTLKIRSTKLEDSAMYFCASSQDRGFFEKLFFGSGTQLSVL.

The CDR3 is CASRGQGGDGYTF. CDR3 bases: TGTGCCAGCAGGGGACAGGGTGGGGATGGCTACACCTTC. J is TRBJ1-2 and V is TRBV6-5, with 9 positions matching TRBD1. Per the germline V gene, CDR1 is MNHEY and CDR2 is SVGAGI. Losses at the gene ends were 6 bases for V and 6 bases for J; bases not matched to a gene: 5. CDR3 length: 13 amino acids.

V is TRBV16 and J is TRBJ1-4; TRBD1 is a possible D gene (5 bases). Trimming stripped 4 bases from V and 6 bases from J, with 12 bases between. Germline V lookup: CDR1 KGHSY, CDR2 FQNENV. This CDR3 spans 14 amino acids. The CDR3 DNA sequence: TGTGCCAGCAGCCTTGGGGCCGCAGATGAAAAACTGTTTTTT. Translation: CASSLGAADEKLFF.

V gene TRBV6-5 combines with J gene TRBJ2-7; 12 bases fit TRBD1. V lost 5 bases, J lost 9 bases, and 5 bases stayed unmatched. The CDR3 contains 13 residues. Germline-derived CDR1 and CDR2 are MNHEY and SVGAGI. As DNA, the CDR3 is TGTGCCAGCAGTAGGGGACAGGGGGCCGTGCAGTACTTC. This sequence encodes CASSRGQGAVQYF.

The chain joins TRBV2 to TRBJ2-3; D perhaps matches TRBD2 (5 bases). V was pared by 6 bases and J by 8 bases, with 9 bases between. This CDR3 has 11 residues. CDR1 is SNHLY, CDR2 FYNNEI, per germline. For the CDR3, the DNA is TGTGCCAGCAGATTAGAGGGTACGCAGTATTTT. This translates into CASRLEGTQYF.